This T cell receptor (beta chain) was recorded in a study of T-cell reconstitution after alpha-beta-depleted transplantation in children (dated by TCRdb to 2016 to 2018). Study-level background: Using TCR repertoire profiling, the study followed T-cell immune reconstitution in a quantitative way in children after TCRalphabeta/CD19-depleted allogeneic hematopoietic cell transplantation. General conclusions and limits of the study: The high TCRbeta diversity at day 60 in some patients was ascribed to recipient T cells and intrathymic progenitors that had survived conditioning. The apparently early recovery of alphabetaT-cell counts about two months after transplant reportedly depended on only several hundred rapidly expanded clones that came from non-depleted graft cells. Over subsequent months, a decline in hyperexpanded clone frequencies was noted, and after one year, T-cell counts and TCRbeta diversity were mostly ascribed to newly produced T cells.

The treatment or condition label for this specimen denotes: allogeneic hematopoietic cell transplantation with graft depleted of TCRalphabeta T cells and CD19 B cells. TCRalphabeta/CD19-depleted allogeneic hematopoietic cell grafts were given to the transplant recipients, all of whom were children. A note on this clonotype: What antigen it recognizes has not been identified. No much larger clone is present one base from it, and per-base qualities are unavailable.

From a lookup of the germline V gene, CDR1 and CDR2 are MGHRA and YSYEKL. Trimmed from V: 0 bases; trimmed from J: 4 bases; junction bases lacking a gene match: 8. Measured from the cysteine to the phenylalanine, the CDR3 is 16 residues long. Only CDR3 DNA remains: 48 bases, in frame from the first base. Receptor libraries were prepared by PCR. Reads for this sample came from an Illumina HiSeq 2500. TCR libraries were prepared with molecular barcoding, using unique molecular identifiers to normalize TCRbeta repertoire quantification. The public reads were reprocessed in TCRdb via fastp at Q25 and MiXCR, keeping in-frame beta chains. Each CDR3 protein appears once, grouped with its most common genes and DNA. Across this sample there are about 980,000 distinct CDR3 sequences, with about 30% seen only once. The top ten clones comprise roughly 31% of the sample.

This material consisted of PBMCs, mostly from graft donor cells, taken 360 days after TCRalphabeta/CD19-depleted stem cell transplant. This sequence was found in a boy under two years old who had a stem cell transplant for SCID, so the T cells may come from the graft donor. The sequence is built from TRBV4-1 and TRBJ2-5, and TRBD1 aligns with 7 junction nucleotides. The nucleotide sequence reads TGCGCCAGCAGCCAAGAGTCCCACAGGGGCGGAGAGACCCAGTACTTC. It translates to CASSQESHRGGETQYF.